The rows below give T cell receptor beta chains drawn from one sample of a study of cytomegalovirus exposure and HLA in healthy donors. Repertoires were generated with immunoSEQ multiplex PCR, while TCRdb's copy carries only in-frame clones and drops some. The sample includes some 140,000 clones, around 78% of them seen just once. The sample taken for sequencing was PBMCs. These receptors originate from a man aged 35-49 years in good health and CMV-seronegative. Both conserved end residues are trimmed from each CDR3. Clone size is stated in some rows and not others, as once, few, many or a class when expanded.

clone_size	v_call	j_call	cdr3_aa
NA	TRBV11-2	TRBJ2-5	ASSRRDSQETQY
NA	TRBV11-2	TRBJ2-1	ASSLQGNEQF
NA	TRBV7-2	TRBJ2-1	ASSLVRGAYNEQF
NA	TRBV2	TRBJ2-7	ASSPTTSGGVEQY
few	TRBV5-1	TRBJ2-7	ASSLVIGGGSTYEQY
NA	TRBV6-6	TRBJ1-1	ASSYLGGTGGTEAF
NA	TRBV6-1	TRBJ2-6	ASSETAGANVLT
NA	TRBV4-3	TRBJ1-4	ASSPGDRDGEKLF
NA	TRBV7-6	TRBJ1-1	ASSLSYRVNTEAF
NA	TRBV4-2	TRBJ2-2	ASSPPPGFSGRAGVGELF
NA	TRBV29-1	TRBJ2-1	SVGQGAYNEQF
NA	TRBV6-5	TRBJ1-1	ASSFLGQADEAF
NA	TRBV4-3	TRBJ2-1	ASSHLQGSYNEQF
NA	TRBV7-2	TRBJ2-4	ASSFGQGNIQY
NA	TRBV7-7	TRBJ2-2	ASSARLAGGAGELF
NA	TRBV7-9	TRBJ1-4	ASRPGGSNEKLF
NA	TRBV5-8	TRBJ2-1	ASSFRNEQF